These 14 T cell receptor beta chains came from one sample sequenced in a study of blood T cell repertoires in COVID-19. Only in-frame clones appear in the TCRdb table, and some are missing; sequencing was by immunoSEQ multiplex PCR. The profile shows roughly 100,000 clones, 75% to 90% of them singletons. Sequenced input: peripheral blood. All receptors derive from a woman older than 75 with acute or convalescent COVID-19.

A note on this clone: Germline and junction disagree at one end, which may indicate a read error. The V and J genes are TRBV6-5 and TRBJ2-5; a weak D match, TRBD2 (7 bases). The CDR3 consists of 16 residues. Germline lookup yields CDR1 MNHEY and CDR2 SVGAGI. The CDR3 loop reads CASSSRGALGQGTQYF. The CDR3 region has the DNA TGTGCCAGCAGTTCCCGGGGGGCCTTAGGACAAGGGACCCAGTACTTC.

V is TRBV5-6 and J is TRBJ1-4; 7 bases map to TRBD1. The CDR3 runs 16 residues. J was trimmed by 2 bases and V by 2 bases; bases with no gene match: 6. Germline CDR1 is SGHDT and CDR2 is YYEEEE. CDR3 protein: CASSLQGKGTNEKLFF. CDR3 DNA sequence: TGTGCCAGCAGCTTACAGGGGAAGGGGACTAATGAAAAACTGTTTTTT.

This chain uses TRBV3-1 (or the pseudogene TRBV3-2) with TRBJ2-7, with 12 bases aligning to TRBD1. Trimming at V came to 3 bases and at J to 2 bases, leaving 5 bases not matched to a gene. The CDR3 is 16 residues long. Per the germline V gene, CDR1 is LGHDT and CDR2 is YNNKEL (reference sequence). CDR3 protein: CASSHWDRGPTYEQYF. For the CDR3, the DNA is TGTGCCAGCAGCCATTGGGACAGGGGGCCCACCTACGAGCAGTACTTC.

The CDR3 region has the DNA TGTGCCAGCAGTGAATCTGTCCCTGGGGCCAACGTCCTGACTTTC. This translates into CASSESVPGANVLTF. This chain joins TRBV25-1 and TRBJ2-6, with D unclear. V gave up 1 base and J gave up 2 bases, with 6 bases separating them. CDR3 size: 15 residues. Germline CDR1 MGHDK, CDR2 SYGVNS.

As to this clone: A junction boundary mismatches the germline segment, possibly from a read error. V and J are TRBV6-4 and TRBJ2-4, with D perhaps matching TRBD1 (5 bases). Germline V gene lookup returns CDR1 MRHNA and CDR2 SNTAGT. The CDR3 runs 18 residues. The CDR3 protein is CASSAPVARARAKNIQYF. The DNA for the CDR3 is TGTGCCAGCAGTGCACCGGTGGCCAGGGCTAGGGCCAAAAACATTCAGTACTTT.

The CDR3 protein is CASSRDRVNEQFF. CDR3 DNA sequence: TGTGCCAGCAGCAGGGACAGGGTTAATGAGCAGTTCTTC. V is TRBV7-2 and J is TRBJ2-1; 9 nucleotides line up with TRBD1. After removal of 5 bases from V and 7 bases from J, the junction contained 3 bases not matched to a gene. The germline gives CDR1 SGHTA, CDR2 FQGNSA. CDR3 length equals 13 residues.

This clone was seen only once. This rearrangement joins TRBV7-3 to TRBJ2-1; 7 nucleotides agree with TRBD1. The CDR3 has 15 residues. After removal of 2 bases from V and 6 bases from J, the junction contained 7 bases not matched to a gene. Germline V gene lookup returns CDR1 SGHTA and CDR2 FQGTGA. DNA for the CDR3: TGTGCCAGCAGCTTATTCGGGACAGCTACCAATGAGCAGTTCTTC. The encoded protein is CASSLFGTATNEQFF.

The chain has TRBV11-2 and TRBJ2-7, with D maybe TRBD1 (5 bases). V was pared by 3 bases and J by 1 base, with 16 bases between. Germline loops: CDR1 SGHAT, CDR2 FQNNGV. There are 16 residues in the CDR3. The CDR3 here is CASSFPGWQGSYEQYF. Here the CDR3 DNA reads TGTGCCAGCAGCTTCCCAGGGTGGCAAGGATCCTACGAGCAGTACTTC.

This chain connects TRBV5-1 to TRBJ1-1, with 7 bases aligning to TRBD1. The CDR3 runs 15 residues. Germline loops: CDR1 SGHRS, CDR2 YFSETQ. Trimming took 4 bases from V and 0 from J; bases not matched to a gene: 6. This CDR3 is CASSPTGTVNTEAFF. The CDR3, as DNA: TGCGCCAGCAGCCCCACCGGGACAGTGAACACTGAAGCTTTCTTT.

The V gene is TRBV3-1 (or the pseudogene TRBV3-2), the J gene TRBJ1-2; D might be TRBD1 (5 bases). The V gene lost 0 bases and the J gene lost 2 bases, with 13 bases spanning the gap. The CDR3 covers 16 residues. Germline CDR1 and CDR2: LGHDT and YNNKEL (reference sequence). The CDR3 sequence: CASSQDRLEGNYGYTF. The CDR3 DNA reads TGTGCCAGCAGCCAAGATCGTCTGGAGGGGAACTATGGCTACACCTTC.

CDR3 bases: TGTGCCACCAGTGATACCGGCAGGTCCCAGCCCCAGCATTTT. Residues: CATSDTGRSQPQHF. The rearrangement joins TRBV24-1 to TRBJ1-5; D is unclear. This CDR3 is built from 14 residues. Trimming removed 3 bases at V and 7 bases at J, with 12 bases between. The germline gives CDR1 KGHDR, CDR2 SFDVKD.

Of note for this clone: Relative to the germline gene, one junction end is altered; a read error may explain this. V usage is TRBV4-1 and J usage is TRBJ2-7; 8 nucleotides line up with TRBD2. Germline V gene lookup returns CDR1 MGHRA and CDR2 YSYEKL. CDR3 length: 15 amino acids. CDR3 DNA sequence: TGCGCCAGCAGCCAAGCCCCTAGCGGGTCCTATGAGCAGTACTTC. Amino acids: CASSQAPSGSYEQYF.

V usage is TRBV18 and J usage is TRBJ2-2, with TRBD1 identical over 7 bases. The CDR3 is 15 amino acids. V dropped 3 bases and J dropped 5; count of bases not matched to a gene: 6. Germline CDR1 and CDR2: KGHSH and LQKENI. The CDR3 sequence: CASSPEGGLTGELFF. The CDR3 DNA follows: TGTGCCAGCTCACCTGAAGGGGGCTTGACCGGGGAGCTGTTTTTT.

The CDR3: CASRFQTGALYF. CDR3 DNA: TGTGCCAGCAGGTTCCAGACAGGGGCCCTGTATTTT. The chain joins TRBV5-4 to TRBJ2-3, with 8 bases that match TRBD1. The germline gives CDR1 SGHNT, CDR2 YYREEE (reference sequence). This CDR3 has 12 amino acids. The trim removed 5 bases at V and 14 bases at J, leaving 10 bases unmatched.